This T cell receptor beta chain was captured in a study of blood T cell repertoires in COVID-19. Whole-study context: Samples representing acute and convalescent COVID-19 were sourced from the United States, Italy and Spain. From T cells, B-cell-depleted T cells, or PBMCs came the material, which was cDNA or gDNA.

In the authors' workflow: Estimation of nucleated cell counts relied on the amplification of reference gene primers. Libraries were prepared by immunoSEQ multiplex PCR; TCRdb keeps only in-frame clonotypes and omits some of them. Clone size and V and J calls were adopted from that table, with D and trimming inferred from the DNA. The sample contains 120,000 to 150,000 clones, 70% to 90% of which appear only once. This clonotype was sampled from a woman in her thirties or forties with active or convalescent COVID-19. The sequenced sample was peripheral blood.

The CDR3 sequence: CAWSRRNSPLHF. CDR3 bases: TGTGCCTGGAGCCGTCGTAATTCACCCCTCCACTTT. The rearrangement joins TRBV30 to TRBJ1-6, with D uncertain. Between the trimmed V and J ends, which lost 3 bases and 6 bases, there was a span of 6 bases. From germline, CDR1 is GTSNPN and CDR2 SVGIG (reference sequence). The CDR3 contains 12 residues.